This T cell receptor beta chain derives from a study of T cell changes during pregnancy in multiple sclerosis. The germline gives CDR1 SGHNT, CDR2 YYREEE (reference sequence). The CDR3 sequence is 15 residues long. With 1 base clipped from V and 2 bases from J, the junction kept 2 bases outside the gene matches. The data were produced by immunoSEQ multiplex PCR, yet TCRdb's version contains in-frame clones alone and is incomplete. The sample contains approximately 99,000 clones, approximately 93% of which appear only once. This TCR derives from a female donor with multiple sclerosis, enrolled in a pregnancy study. The chain joins TRBV5-4 to TRBJ2-1, with TRBD2 identical over 8 bases. This specimen consisted of peripheral blood, obtained after pregnancy. The CDR3 nucleotides read TGTGCCAGCAGCTTGAAGCGGGAGACCTACAATGAGCAGTTCTTC. Translating gives CASSLKRETYNEQFF.